This TCR beta chain stems from a study of OX40 agonist ivuxolimab in advanced cancers. Background on the study: The dose of intravenous ivuxolimab that patients received every 2 weeks ranged from 0.01 to 10 mg/kg.

Some clones are missing from TCRdb's copy, which holds only in-frame ones; the method was immunoSEQ multiplex PCR. The sample records about 59,000 clones, about nine tenths being singletons. V was trimmed by 4 bases and J by 3 bases, leaving 13 bases between them. Germline CDR1 and CDR2: SGHRS and YFSETQ. The CDR3 length is 14 residues. The clonotype was recovered from an adult with an advanced solid tumor such as melanoma, head and neck, liver or kidney cancer. The input for sequencing was CD4+ or CD8+ T cells sorted from blood, taken in a trial of the OX40 agonist ivuxolimab. The chain carries TRBV5-1 and TRBJ2-5; D is ambiguous. The CDR3 protein is CASSTIIGEETQYF. The CDR3 nucleotides are TGCGCCAGCAGCACCATAATCGGTGAAGAGACCCAGTACTTC.